Listed below are T cell receptor beta chains from one sample, sequenced in a study of T-cell memory formation after mild COVID-19. From the 5' RACE reads, TCRdb called clonotypes with MiXCR, one entry per CDR3 protein. The sample shows hundreds of thousands of distinct CDR3 sequences, about 22% of them seen only once. Sequenced: PBMCs or a T cell subset sorted from them (not recorded which). Receptor source: an adult woman who had mild COVID-19 (a few samples of this study predate the infection). Cell type and time point are not known. Both conserved end residues are part of each CDR3. D genes are given only for firm matches. Rows give clone size only sometimes, using once, few, many, or a class for an expanded clone.

J gene	D gene	clone size	V gene	CDR3 protein	CDR3 DNA
TRBJ2-7	NA	few	TRBV10-3	CAIGVDSEQYF	TGTGCCATCGGGGTGGATAGCGAGCAGTACTTC
TRBJ2-2	NA	NA	TRBV7-8	CASSLAGVTGELFF	TGTGCCAGCAGCTTAGCGGGCGTCACCGGGGAGCTGTTTTTT
TRBJ1-1	NA	NA	TRBV9	CASSVVGGAMNTEAFF	TGTGCCAGCAGCGTAGTGGGGGGCGCGATGAACACTGAAGCTTTCTTT
TRBJ2-2	TRBD2	NA	TRBV13	CASGGLLAGETGELFF	TGTGCCAGCGGGGGATTACTAGCGGGGGAGACCGGGGAGCTGTTTTTT
TRBJ2-5	NA	NA	TRBV15	CATSRDRWGETQYF	TGTGCCACCAGCAGAGACCGATGGGGGGAGACCCAGTACTTC
TRBJ1-1	NA	few	TRBV7-2	CASSLERGRPNTEAFF	TGTGCCAGCAGCTTAGAGCGGGGTCGTCCGAACACTGAAGCTTTCTTT
TRBJ2-5	TRBD1	few	TRBV7-9	CASRLPPGQGGETQYF	TGTGCCAGCAGACTACCCCCGGGACAGGGGGGAGAGACCCAGTACTTC
TRBJ2-1	NA	few	TRBV1	CTSSQGVGRRYNEQFF	TGCACCAGCTCCCAAGGGGTCGGGAGGAGATACAATGAGCAGTTCTTC
TRBJ2-6	NA	NA	TRBV5-6	CASSIIISGANVLTF	TGTGCCAGCAGTATCATTATCTCTGGGGCCAACGTCCTGACTTTC
TRBJ2-3	TRBD2	NA	TRBV4-1	CASSLSLGTSGVTDTQYF	TGCGCCAGCAGTCTTAGCCTTGGGACTAGCGGGGTCACAGATACGCAGTATTTT
TRBJ2-2	NA	NA	TRBV6-1	CASSHLVGTFAGELFF	TGTGCCAGCAGTCACCTGGTCGGGACATTCGCCGGGGAGCTGTTTTTT
TRBJ2-1	TRBD2	NA	TRBV4-2	CASSPLGMGGSVDEQFF	TGTGCCAGCAGCCCGCTCGGGATGGGCGGGAGTGTCGATGAGCAGTTCTTC
TRBJ2-7	NA	many	TRBV19	CASSIGGSYEQYF	TGTGCCAGCAGTATCGGGGGCAGCTACGAGCAGTACTTC
TRBJ2-1	NA	NA	TRBV4-3	CASSQDRRDSNNEQFF	TGCGCCAGCAGCCAAGATAGGAGGGACTCTAACAATGAGCAGTTCTTC
TRBJ1-3	TRBD1	few	TRBV6-6	CASSAPQGLIGNTIYF	TGTGCCAGCAGCGCCCCACAGGGGTTAATCGGAAACACCATATATTTT